This note documents a single T cell receptor beta chain sequence. Its target antigen remains unknown. Per-base quality was not reported, and no clone a single base away is much larger than it. Germline trimming: 4 bases from V, 5 bases from J; junction bases outside gene matches: 4. The CDR3 covers 14 residues, taking in both the cysteine and the phenylalanine. Just CDR3 DNA is preserved here, 42 bases in frame from base 1. Per the germline V gene, SNHLY is the CDR1 and FYNNEI is the CDR2. The source of the sample is a study of OX40 agonist ivuxolimab in advanced cancers. With regard to the full study: The costimulatory receptor OX40 (CD134) was targeted by ivuxolimab, a fully human IgG2 agonistic monoclonal antibody. Intravenous ivuxolimab was administered to patients every 2 weeks at six dose levels: 0.01, 0.1, 0.3, 1.5, 3 and 10 mg/kg. Of the approximately 50 patients in dose escalation, about 19 had hepatocellular carcinoma, approximately 15 had melanoma, 9 had renal cell carcinoma and 9 had head and neck cancer. In the dose-escalation cohort, around four fifths of patients were male, and the mean age was approximately 60 years, with a range of about 23 to 90. Prior anti-PD-1, anti-PD-L1 or anti-CTLA-4 therapy was permitted, and about two fifths of dose-escalation patients had received checkpoint inhibitors. Partial responses were achieved by three dose-escalation patients, of whom one had hepatocellular carcinoma and two had cutaneous melanoma. Peripheral TCRbeta sequencing was intended to test whether TCR sequence diversity was altered and clonal T-cell expansion was caused by ivuxolimab. The paper covers the monotherapy dose-escalation part of the phase I ivuxolimab trial, which included N = 52 patients. Broader findings and caveats from the paper: The antigen specificity of the peripheral T cells that underwent clonal expansion was not determined. Low levels of normalized T-cell clonal expansion were also seen in some patients who did not respond. In partial responders in the 0.1-3.0 mg/kg groups, normalized peripheral clonal expansion was found to be among the lowest, especially among CD8+ T cells. At doses of 0.1 to 3.0 mg/kg, clonal expansion of both CD4+ and CD8+ T cells in blood was seen between baseline and week 6. After ivuxolimab, expanded clones were on average more numerous among CD8+ T cells than among CD4+ T cells.

Genomic DNA was extracted from sorted cells for sequencing of the TCRbeta CDR3 region. The immunoSEQ Assay was used for sequencing of TCRbeta CDR3 regions. Imported from immuneACCESS, the table was reduced by TCRdb to in-frame sequences with V and J called. These copies leave out some clones; in studies compared against another copy, an unresolved V gene accounts for under half, and the cause of the remainder is not known. The sample table shows around 97,000 clones, and about four fifths are seen once. In total, the top ten clones hold around 5.9% of the sample. Patients with a history of autoimmune disease or receiving systemic immunosuppression were excluded from the trial. Peripheral blood for TCR sequencing was drawn from every dose cohort at baseline, at cycle 4 day 1 and at cycle 7 day 1. The samples were taken from a phase I, first-in-human, multicenter, open-label dose-escalation trial of ivuxolimab. Adults with locally advanced or metastatic melanoma, renal cell, hepatocellular, or head and neck squamous cell carcinoma were enrolled in the trial. Before TCR sequencing, CD4+ T cells and CD8+ T cells from peripheral blood were sorted into separate populations.

The TCR comes from an adult with an advanced solid tumor such as melanoma, head and neck, liver or kidney cancer. Sequences were derived from CD4+ or CD8+ T cells sorted from blood, sampled in a trial of the OX40 agonist ivuxolimab. The V and J genes are TRBV2 and TRBJ2-5; 10 of the junction bases match TRBD2. The CDR3 reads as follows: CASSVAGGGETQYF. DNA sequence: TGTGCCAGCAGTGTAGCGGGGGGCGGGGAGACCCAGTACTTC.